This TCR beta chain was recovered during a study of blood T cell repertoires in COVID-19. Study background: In each case, the material was cDNA or gDNA derived from T cells, B-cell-depleted T cells, or PBMCs.

The CDR3 loop spans 16 amino acids. The V end lost 0 bases, the J end lost 6 bases, and 17 bases lay between the germline ends. Authors' analysis steps: Amplification of reference gene primers was used by the study to estimate nucleated cell counts. Assay used: immunoSEQ multiplex PCR; TCRdb lists only in-frame clones, some missing. Clonal size and the V and J genes are those of that table, whereas D and trimming came from the DNA. The data show about 410,000 clones, with roughly 90% seen just once and around 1.5% held by the top ten. Sequenced sample: peripheral blood. This sequence joins TRBV6-7 and TRBJ1-2, with a weak D call TRBD1 (5 bases). TRBV6-7 is an open reading frame, and its role is uncertain. The source is a woman aged 40 to 49 with COVID-19, enrolled during active disease. CDR3 sequence (DNA): TGTGCCAGCAGTTACTCGAACACAACCAAAGGGGATGGCTACACCTTC. Translated, it gives CASSYSNTTKGDGYTF.